The source of this T cell receptor (beta chain) is a study of regulatory T cells in long-lasting Graves disease. Whole-study findings and limits: TRBV28, TRBJ1-2 and TRBJ2-5 were segments that persistent disease favored.

Sequencing libraries for TCR beta were prepared with iRepertoire HTBI primers and Arm-PCR of CDR3 regions. Per the original data handling: The samples included around 60 TRBV and 14 TRBJ segments. TCRdb recomputed calls from the multiplex PCR reads with MiXCR, one row per CDR3 protein. TCRdb's processing, not the authors' own work, is the source of the V and J calls. The sample yields 400,000 to 650,000 distinct CDR3 sequences, about 16% seen once. The table lists this clonotype with a few counts. The antigen is not known. Trimming cost V 7 bases and J 1 base; bases outside gene matches: 6. Per germline, CDR1 MNHEY and CDR2 SVGEGT. The CDR3 contains 14 residues. Time point in this sample: newly diagnosed GD, antithyroid drugs for less than 3 months. The TCR library was prepared using RNA isolated from PBMCs. This same sample was also part of a study on T cells in Graves' hyperthyroidism and ophthalmopathy.

Specimen: peripheral blood mononuclear cells (PBMCs), collected at new diagnosis, from a patient treated with antithyroid drugs. The chain combines TRBV6-2 or TRBV6-3 with TRBJ2-7; 8 bases fit TRBD2. The source is a woman aged 35-65 years with Graves disease. The CDR3: CASTRREGSYEQYF. In DNA form, the CDR3 reads TGTGCCAGCACCCGTCGGGAGGGGTCCTACGAGCAGTACTTC.